The 16 T cell receptor beta chains listed next were all sequenced from one sample in a study of cytomegalovirus exposure and HLA in healthy donors. The data were produced by immunoSEQ multiplex PCR, yet TCRdb's version contains in-frame clones alone and is incomplete. Among hundreds of thousands of clones listed, about nine tenths were seen once. Sequenced: PBMCs. The receptors originated from a woman younger than 35 in good health and CMV-seronegative.

The genes are TRBV18 and TRBJ2-7, with D unclear. The CDR3 is made up of 13 amino acids. The germline V gene encodes CDR1 KGHSH and CDR2 LQKENI. V lost 2 bases and J 5 bases, leaving 10 bases between the germline ends. CDR3 sequence (DNA): TGTGCCAGCTCACCATTGGTACAGAACGAGCAGTACTTC. As protein: CASSPLVQNEQYF.

Here the CDR3 DNA reads TGTGCCAGCAGCTTCGGGTCCGAGCAGTACTTC. It yields the protein CASSFGSEQYF. The gene calls are TRBV7-8 and TRBJ2-7, with unresolved D. CDR1 is SGHVS and CDR2 is FQNEAQ in the germline V gene. Deletions cut 3 bases from V and 6 bases from J, with 6 bases between. The CDR3 spans 11 residues.

This clone came up a few times. This CDR3 is also generated by other DNA sequences in the sample. The V call is TRBV2, the J call TRBJ1-2; D remains ambiguous. The V end was cut by 7 bases, the J end by 4 bases, with 13 bases between. The germline gives CDR1 SNHLY, CDR2 FYNNEI. The CDR3 has 13 amino acids. CDR3 residues: CASNQAGGYGYTF. The CDR3 DNA is TGTGCCAGCAACCAGGCGGGTGGCTATGGCTACACCTTC.

The chain carries TRBV5-4 and TRBJ1-1; a weak D match, TRBD1 (5 bases). The CDR3 length is 12 residues. CDR1 is SGHNT and CDR2 is YYREEE in the germline V gene (reference sequence). V dropped 0 bases and J dropped 8 bases, with 8 bases sitting between them. CDR3 region: CASSLDRTEAFF. The CDR3 region has the DNA TGTGCCAGCAGCTTGGATAGGACAGAAGCTTTCTTT.

The J gene is TRBJ1-6, the V gene TRBV28; D uncertain. V lost 3 bases and J 9 bases, leaving 3 bases between the germline ends. Germline assignment: CDR1 MDHEN and CDR2 SYDVKM. The length of the CDR3 is 11 residues. The CDR3 reads CASSLSSPLHF. The CDR3 nucleotides are TGTGCCAGCAGTTTGAGTTCACCCCTCCACTTT.

The chain uses TRBV5-3 and TRBJ1-5, with TRBD1 matching 7 bases. TRBV5-3 has ORF status, its function being uncertain. J lost 1 base, V lost 3 bases, and 10 bases had no gene match. This CDR3 contains 17 residues. This CDR3 reads CARSSEMTGFSNQPQHF. The CDR3 nucleotides are TGTGCCAGAAGCTCGGAAATGACAGGGTTCAGCAATCAGCCCCAGCATTTT.

The chain has TRBV27 and TRBJ2-3; TRBD2 might be the D (5 bases). Trimming took 6 bases from V and 0 from J, leaving 10 bases between them. The germline CDR1 and CDR2 sequences are MNHEY and SMNVEV (reference sequence). This CDR3 is built from 14 residues. The CDR3 DNA follows: TGTGCCAGCAGGTATGAGCGGAGCACAGATACGCAGTATTTT. As protein: CASRYERSTDTQYF.

This clone came up once. This sequence joins TRBV4-1 and TRBJ1-1, with D perhaps TRBD1 (6 bases). This CDR3 spans 15 amino acids. The V and J ends lost 2 bases and 0 bases respectively, with 10 bases between them. Per germline, CDR1 MGHRA and CDR2 YSYEKL. The CDR3 DNA follows: TGCGCCAGCAGCCAATCAGGACAGATGAACACTGAAGCTTTCTTT. It encodes CASSQSGQMNTEAFF.

This clone was seen a handful of times. The CDR3 loop is CATSRDLAGGPGTDTQYF. The CDR3 DNA follows: TGTGCCACCAGCAGAGATCTAGCGGGGGGGCCGGGAACAGATACGCAGTATTTT. The chain employs TRBV15 and TRBJ2-3, with 12 bases identical to TRBD2. Trimming took 0 bases from V and 3 from J; bases not matched to a gene: 7. Germline loops: CDR1 LNHNV, CDR2 YYDKDF (reference sequence). The CDR3 extends over 18 amino acids.

The chain uses TRBV5-1 and TRBJ1-1; D perhaps matches TRBD1 (5 bases). V was shortened by 0 bases and J by 5 bases, with 14 bases between the two germline ends. The CDR3 length is 15 residues. Germline V CDR1 and CDR2: SGHRS, YFSETQ. CDR3 loop: CASSLDAGGGTEAFF. For the CDR3, the DNA is TGCGCCAGCAGCTTGGATGCCGGCGGGGGTACTGAAGCTTTCTTT.

The V gene is TRBV7-2, the J gene TRBJ1-1; D uncertain. Germline V gene lookup returns CDR1 SGHTA and CDR2 FQGNSA. V lost 2 bases and J 1 base, leaving 5 bases between the germline ends. The CDR3 totals 13 residues. This CDR3 reads CASSLSQNTEAFF. The CDR3 DNA follows: TGTGCCAGCAGCTTATCCCAGAACACTGAAGCTTTCTTT. Based on the CDR3 plus reference TRBV7-2 and TRBJ1-1, the full variable domain is GAGVSQSPSNKVTEKGKDVELRCDPISGHTALYWYRQSLGQGLEFLIYFQGNSAPDKSGLPSDRFSAERTGGSVSTLTIQRTQQEDSAVYLCASSLSQNTEAFFGQGTRLTVV.

The gene calls are TRBV10-1 and TRBJ2-1; no definite D call. Germline values: CDR1 WNHNN, CDR2 SYGVQD (reference sequence). The CDR3 is made up of 13 amino acids. With 4 bases removed from V and 10 bases from J, the gap between germline ends came to 14 bases. The DNA of the CDR3 is TGCGCCAGCAGTGGGAGACTCCTCTGGGAGCAGTTCTTC. Its translation is CASSGRLLWEQFF.

This chain links TRBV30 with TRBJ1-1; 7 positions agree with TRBD1. CDR3 length: 15 residues. Germline CDR1 GTSNPN, CDR2 SVGIG (reference sequence). V dropped 1 base and J dropped 0; count of bases not matched to a gene: 5. The CDR3 protein is CAWSEGRGVNTEAFF. DNA for the CDR3: TGTGCCTGGAGTGAAGGCAGGGGGGTGAACACTGAAGCTTTCTTT. The full variable domain, with the rest looked up from reference TRBV30 and TRBJ1-1, is SQTIHQWPATLVQPVGSPLSLECTVEGTSNPNLYWYRQAAGRGLQLLFYSVGIGQISSEVPQNLSASRPQDRQFILSSKKLLLSDSGFYLCAWSEGRGVNTEAFFGQGTRLTVV.

The gene calls are TRBV27 and TRBJ2-3; D unclear. CDR3 length: 16 residues. Germline-derived CDR1 and CDR2 are MNHEY and SMNVEV (reference sequence). V gave up 5 bases and J gave up 0 bases, with 15 bases separating them. CDR3 DNA: TGTGCCAGCAGTCCTAGACCCGGCCCTAGCACAGATACGCAGTATTTT. Its protein is CASSPRPGPSTDTQYF.

The chain joins TRBV5-5 to TRBJ1-1; 7 positions match TRBD1. V lost 4 bases to trimming and J lost 10 bases; unmatched junction nucleotides: 10. The CDR3 runs to 13 residues. Germline CDR1 SGHKS, CDR2 YYEKEE (reference sequence). Written as DNA, the CDR3 is TGTGCCAGCAGCGGGCAGGGACAGTTCGGAGCTTTCTTT. Translation: CASSGQGQFGAFF.

The chain links TRBV7-2 to TRBJ2-2, with a weak D call TRBD2 (5 bases). Per the germline V gene, CDR1 is SGHTA and CDR2 is FQGNSA. The V end lost 5 bases, the J end lost 6 bases, and 7 bases lay between the germline ends. The CDR3 spans 12 residues. The CDR3 here is CASSQRAGELFF. CDR3 sequence (DNA): TGTGCCAGCAGCCAGAGGGCCGGGGAGCTGTTTTTT. Supplemented by reference TRBV7-2 and TRBJ2-2, the full variable domain reads GAGVSQSPSNKVTEKGKDVELRCDPISGHTALYWYRQSLGQGLEFLIYFQGNSAPDKSGLPSDRFSAERTGGSVSTLTIQRTQQEDSAVYLCASSQRAGELFFGEGSRLTVL.